Listed here is a single TCR beta chain. The source of the sample is a study of blood T cell repertoires in COVID-19. Authors' analysis steps: Nucleated cell number was recorded as an estimate derived from reference gene primer amplification. TCRdb's copy holds only in-frame clones and misses some; the assay was immunoSEQ multiplex PCR. Clone size and the V and J calls come from that table; the DNA yielded D and trimming. The repertoire holds roughly 190,000 clones, with approximately 85% as singletons. V lost 2 bases and J 4 bases, leaving 16 bases between the germline ends. CDR3 size: 16 residues. Germline-derived CDR1 and CDR2 are LNHDA and SQIVND (reference sequence).

The specimen was peripheral blood. This sequence joins TRBV19 and TRBJ2-3, with a possible D match to TRBD2 (6 bases). This sequence was found in a woman aged 55-69 years with acute or convalescent COVID-19. The CDR3 sequence is CASSIRSGRISDTQYF. Written as DNA, the CDR3 is TGTGCCAGTAGTATACGGAGTGGGAGGATATCAGATACGCAGTATTTT.